This T cell receptor beta chain was obtained from a study of shared clonotypes between healthy human individuals. General study findings and limits: Naive CD4 clonotypes overlapped across a handful of donors at roughly 5.1%. Generation probability values for non-shared clonotypes were lower than those for clonotypes shared by all four donors.

Germline lookup yields CDR1 MNHNS and CDR2 SASEGT. Trimming stripped 2 bases from V and 5 bases from J, with 15 bases between. The CDR3 consists of 15 residues. A deep-level run was used for the assay. Original methodology: Filtering differed, since immunoSEQ gave only junction sequences and no quality scores. Profiling relied on immunoSEQ multiplex PCR, and the TCRdb table lists in-frame clones only, not all of them. The D gene and trimming were derived from the DNA, and the V and J assignments and clone size from that table. The repertoire holds around 2,000,000 clones, with over 85% as singletons. Naivety among CD8 cells was defined by CD45RO negativity and positive CCR7 selection, thereby excluding terminally differentiated effector memory CD45RA+ cells. Regarding this clone: Its specificity is not known.

The sequencing input was naive CD8+ T cells sorted from blood. The source of this sequence is a man aged 18 to 30 in good health. The chain is built from TRBV6-1 and TRBJ1-1; D unclear. The CDR3 DNA reads as TGTGCCAGCAGTGAAATGGGGTACAGTCAAACTGAAGCTTTCTTT. Amino acid sequence: CASSEMGYSQTEAFF.